This T cell receptor (beta chain) was identified during a study of tumor-infiltrating lymphocytes in primary liver carcinoma. Overall study results and limits: The difference in top-250-clone fraction between tumors and blood was significant, favoring tumors (p = 0.039).

This clonotype has at least ten counts. Its antigen is unidentified. Between roughly 17 and 31 mg of unsorted bulk tissue served as the source from which RNA and DNA were co-extracted. Five separate regions per tumor were sampled. Total RNA amounting to roughly 0.5 ug was the source from which TCR beta cDNA was made with a constant-region primer. A slightly modified ARM-PCR protocol with three nested multiplex PCR rounds produced these TCR beta libraries. MiXCR, run by TCRdb on the multiplex PCR reads, gives a single entry per CDR3 protein. The sample yields fewer than 150,000 distinct CDR3 sequences, around two thirds seen once. This clonotype originated in an older woman with primary liver carcinoma and hepatitis B virus infection. The specimen was liver tumor tissue from sampling region 1. Noted subset: tumor region T1, superior pole.

The CDR3 loop is CASSEGRAGYYGYTF. The CDR3 DNA sequence: TGTGCCAGCAGTGAAGGGAGGGCAGGGTACTATGGCTACACCTTC. The rearrangement links TRBV6-1 to TRBJ1-2, with TRBD1 as a possible D gene (5 bases). Trimming left V 1 base short and J 3 bases short, with 12 bases between. The germline V gene has CDR1 MNHNS and CDR2 SASEGT. The CDR3 covers 15 residues.